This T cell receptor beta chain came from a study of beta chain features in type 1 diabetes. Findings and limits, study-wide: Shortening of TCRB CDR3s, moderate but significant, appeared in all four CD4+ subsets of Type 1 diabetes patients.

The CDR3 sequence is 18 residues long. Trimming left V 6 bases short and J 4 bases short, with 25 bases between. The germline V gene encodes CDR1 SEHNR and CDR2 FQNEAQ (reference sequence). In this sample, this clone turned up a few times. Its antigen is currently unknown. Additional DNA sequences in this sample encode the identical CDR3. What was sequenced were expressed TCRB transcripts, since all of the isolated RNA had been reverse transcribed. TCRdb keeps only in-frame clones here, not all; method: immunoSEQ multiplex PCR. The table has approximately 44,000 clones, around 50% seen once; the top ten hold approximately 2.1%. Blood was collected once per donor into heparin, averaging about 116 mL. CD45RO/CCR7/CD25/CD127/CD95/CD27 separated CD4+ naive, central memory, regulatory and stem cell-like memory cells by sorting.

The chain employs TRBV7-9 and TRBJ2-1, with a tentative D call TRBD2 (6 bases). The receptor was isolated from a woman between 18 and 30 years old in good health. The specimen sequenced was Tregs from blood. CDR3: CASSPMVGSLPKYNEQFF. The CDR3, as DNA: TGTGCCAGCAGTCCTATGGTCGGGAGTCTACCCAAATACAATGAGCAGTTCTTC.